This entry concerns a single TCR beta chain. This specimen comes from a study of blood T cell repertoires in COVID-19. As for the study in general: Researchers got acute and convalescent COVID-19 samples from the United States, Italy and Spain. PBMCs, B-cell-depleted T cells, or T cells provided the cDNA or gDNA that made up the material.

Assay: immunoSEQ multiplex PCR; the TCRdb copy retains only in-frame clones and omits some. The sample lists 90,000 to 150,000 clones, 81% occurring once. CDR1 is KGHDR, CDR2 SFDVKD, per germline. This CDR3 spans 14 amino acids. V shed 4 bases and J shed 0 bases, with 9 bases lying between them. The genes are TRBV24-1 and TRBJ2-7, with D tentatively TRBD1 (6 bases). The clonotype was recovered from a human donor in a cohort sampled during active COVID-19. Specimen: peripheral blood. The CDR3 DNA follows: TGTGCCACCAGTGACCCGGACAGCTCCTACGAGCAGTACTTC. It translates to CATSDPDSSYEQYF.